This T cell receptor beta chain was recovered during a study of T cells in Graves' hyperthyroidism and ophthalmopathy (dated by TCRdb to between 2019 and 2020). Concerning the study at large: Peripheral blood was collected at initial diagnosis, before any treatment. To identify TCR V-J signatures that set the groups apart, the researchers used a discovery cohort of about a hundred patients, made up of 40 to 45 with Graves' ophthalmopathy and some 55 with stable Graves' hyperthyroidism. Whether ophthalmopathy could be predicted prospectively was tested in an independent validation cohort made up of under 20 hyperthyroidism patients plus 17 patients who later progressed to ophthalmopathy. The 95 to 100 discovery patients were divided at random into training and test sets in a 7:3 ratio. In roughly six Graves' hyperthyroidism patients, the study also compared T-cell repertoires from thyroid tissue with T-cell repertoires from blood. After blood sampling, hyperthyroidism patients were treated with methimazole at a starting dose of 30 mg daily, and ophthalmopathy patients were treated with high-dose intravenous methylprednisolone. According to the paper, TCR Vbeta CDR3 sequencing was carried out on approximately 140 peripheral blood samples, which came from approximately 43 ophthalmopathy, 75 or so hyperthyroidism and some 17 progressor patients.

What the research found in general, with its limitations: Blood samples also contained most of the expanded thyroid clonotypes (frequency above 0.001), which suggests that blood repertoires may reflect thyroid immune responses. Sample size was not statistically predetermined, and blinding of investigators to group allocation was not performed. In validation, progression to ophthalmopathy was predicted by the model with nearly 71% sensitivity and under 85% specificity, a median of approximately 7.1 months before onset. A model built on a 13 V-J signature distinguished ophthalmopathy from stable hyperthyroidism, reaching about 88% sensitivity and around 81% specificity in cross-validation and 80%/75% in testing.

This clonotype was seen repeatedly, ten times or more. Its antigen is not yet known. Per-nucleotide qualities are absent, and no much larger clonotype sits a single base away. The TCR beta CDR3 regions were amplified from the RNA transcripts. A first-round RT-PCR of the TCR CDR3 used the HTBI primer set with the Qiagen OneStep RT-PCR kit. Libraries were constructed in a second round of multiplex PCR, after which size selection and purification were performed. The libraries were sequenced on an Illumina HiSeq2000 using paired-end 100 bp reads. The authors' analysis ran thus. SOAPnuke was used to process the raw data, with reads discarded if the reads contained adapters or uncalled bases, had a mean Phred below 15, or lacked an exact constant-primer or identifier match. COPE v1.2.5 was used to merge the high-quality paired reads, and each unique nucleotide sequence was defined as a clonotype. MiTCR v1.1 was used to align the clonotypes against IMGT TRBV, TRBD and TRBJ reference segments. The analysis included only V-J combinations with a frequency above 0.0001, which together covered 99% to 99.2% of the repertoires. A TCS score was defined as the ratio between F50 (clonal expansion) and ExV (chaos), using BLOSUM62-based TCRdist between CDR3 peptides within each V-J. Welch's t-statistics and random forest reduced fewer than 550 V-J features to 13, which were used in a naive Bayes classifier (R e1071). TCRdb handled the public reads itself, with Q25 trimming in fastp and clone calling in MiXCR, and kept productive beta chains. Under each unique CDR3 protein, matching rows form one entry showing the most common genes and DNA. TCRdb, rather than the study authors, made the V and J calls. The sample table holds 600,000 or so distinct CDR3 sequences, of which roughly 15% were seen once. The top ten clonotypes cover approximately 13% of the sample.

In the ophthalmopathy patients, disease was moderately to severely active, with a Clinical Activity Score of 3 or more, a NOSPECS grade of 4 or more, and a duration of less than 3 months. Any patient with an uncontrolled infection, another autoimmune disease, pregnancy or lactation was excluded. Diagnoses were established on the basis of clinical symptoms, serum thyroxine and TRAb, thyroid ultrasound, and orbital computed tomography. PBMCs were separated from roughly 10 ml of fresh peripheral blood using Ficoll-Paque density gradient centrifugation. Total RNA was extracted using Trizol reagent, and RNA quality was assessed on an Agilent 2100 Bioanalyzer. Trimmed from V: 7 bases; trimmed from J: 4 bases; junction bases lacking a gene match: 10. Spanning cysteine to phenylalanine, the CDR3 consists of 16 amino acids. Of the read, only the CDR3 DNA is kept; its 48 bases are in frame from base 1.

Recombination linked TRBV12-3 or TRBV12-4 to TRBJ2-1; TRBD2 aligns with 10 central bases. The sequence came from a woman aged 50 to 65 with Graves' ophthalmopathy. The specimen sequenced was blood. The CDR3 is CASIPSGGSGYNEQFF. The nucleotide sequence is TGTGCCAGCATCCCTAGCGGGGGCAGTGGGTACAATGAGCAGTTCTTC.